Listed here are 30 T cell receptor beta chains from one sample, sequenced in a study of radiotherapy plus CTLA-4 blockade in lung cancer. Sequencing was performed with immunoSEQ multiplex PCR; in TCRdb, only in-frame clones are kept and a portion is missing. The data hold more than 95,000 clones, with about four fifths observed a single time. This sample comprised peripheral blood, obtained from a patient treated with radiotherapy plus ipilimumab. The receptors stem from a human donor with non-small cell lung cancer who had a partial response to radiotherapy plus ipilimumab. Some clones in this sample may be carry-over from other donors' samples.

This chain links TRBV9 with TRBJ2-7, with 12 bases identical to TRBD2. This CDR3 has 20 residues. Germline V gene lookup returns CDR1 SGDLS and CDR2 YYNGEE. V lost 0 bases and J lost 6; bases outside the gene matches: 19. The CDR3 region is CASSVVIWGLAGGLSGEQYF. The CDR3 DNA sequence: TGTGCCAGCAGCGTAGTTATTTGGGGTCTAGCGGGGGGGCTTTCGGGCGAGCAGTACTTC.

The chain is built from TRBV7-2 and TRBJ1-6; weak D call: TRBD1 (5 bases). Deletions cut 3 bases from V and 8 bases from J, with 14 bases between. CDR3 length: 15 amino acids. The germline V gene has CDR1 SGHTA and CDR2 FQGNSA. This CDR3 is CASSLFQGGDSPLHF. CDR3 nucleotides: TGTGCCAGCAGCTTGTTTCAGGGTGGGGATTCACCCCTCCACTTT.

The chain employs TRBV5-1 and TRBJ2-1, with 9 nucleotides matching TRBD1. Trimming at V came to 4 bases and at J to 5 bases, leaving 10 bases not matched to a gene. The CDR3 spans 16 residues. Germline CDR1 is SGHRS and CDR2 is YFSETQ. CDR3: CASSTLPGQGNNEQFF. The CDR3 DNA reads as TGCGCCAGCAGCACCCTACCGGGACAGGGTAACAATGAGCAGTTCTTC. Based on the CDR3 plus reference TRBV5-1 and TRBJ2-1, the full variable domain is KAGVTQTPRYLIKTRGQQVTLSCSPISGHRSVSWYQQTPGQGLQFLFEYFSETQRNKGNFPGRFSGRQFSNSRSEMNVSTLELGDSALYLCASSTLPGQGNNEQFFGPGTRLTVL.

V and J are TRBV11-2 and TRBJ2-3; D is possibly TRBD2 (5 bases). Germline V lookup: CDR1 SGHAT, CDR2 FQNNGV. This CDR3 comprises 15 residues. V was cut by 2 bases and J by 0 bases, with 9 bases left in between. The CDR3 DNA reads TGTGCCAGCAGCTTACTAGCAGTTAGCACAGATACGCAGTATTTT. It is translated as CASSLLAVSTDTQYF.

A note on this clone: One end of the junction varies from germline; a read error may be responsible. The V gene is TRBV7-3, the J gene TRBJ2-7, with TRBD1 identical over 7 bases. This CDR3 comprises 15 residues. Germline V lookup: CDR1 SGHTA, CDR2 FQGTGA. CDR3 residues: CASGLAGTAPGEQYF. The DNA of the CDR3 is TGTGCCAGCGGCTTAGCCGGGACAGCCCCTGGCGAGCAGTACTTC.

This clone was seen a handful of times. The chain employs TRBV5-1 and TRBJ2-5; 8 bases align to TRBD2. Germline CDR1 and CDR2: SGHRS and YFSETQ. The CDR3 has 17 amino acids. With V trimmed by 7 bases and J by 5 bases, 19 bases remained unmatched. DNA of the CDR3: TGCGCCAGCCGAACGTTCGGGGGGGCTGGAGGAGAGGAGACCCAGTACTTC. This gives the protein CASRTFGGAGGEETQYF.

The chain couples TRBV28 to TRBJ2-1; the match to TRBD2 covers 15 bases. The CDR3 loop spans 17 amino acids. Germline V CDR1 and CDR2: MDHEN, SYDVKM. Unmatched junction bases numbered 10, after V lost 6 bases and J lost 7 bases. CDR3 sequence reads: CASSLLPGTSGRNEQFF. The CDR3 nucleotides are TGTGCCAGCAGCCTCCTTCCCGGGACTAGCGGGAGGAATGAGCAGTTCTTC.

The chain couples TRBV7-9 to TRBJ1-2; 7 bases agree with TRBD1. V lost 7 bases, J lost 0 bases, and 11 bases stayed unmatched. CDR3 length: 16 amino acids. From germline, CDR1 is SEHNR and CDR2 FQNEAQ (reference sequence). DNA of the CDR3: TGTGCCAGCAACGAGAACGAGGGGGCTACTAACTATGGCTACACCTTC. This sequence encodes CASNENEGATNYGYTF. Filled out from reference TRBV7-9 and TRBJ1-2, the complete variable domain reads DTGVSQNPRHKITKRGQNVTFRCDPISEHNRLYWYRQTLGQGPEFLTYFQNEAQLEKSRLLSDRFSAERPKGSFSTLEIQRTEQGDSAMYLCASNENEGATNYGYTFGSGTRLTVV.

This clone was seen more than once but under ten times. The gene calls are TRBV6-1 and TRBJ2-5; D uncertain. CDR1 and CDR2 (germline): MNHNS, SASEGT. The CDR3 runs 13 residues. The V end was cut by 4 bases, the J end by 5 bases, with 11 bases between. CDR3 in DNA: TGTGCCAGCAGTGCGATAAGCACTGAGACCCAGTACTTC. Translated, it gives CASSAISTETQYF.

V usage is TRBV9 and J usage is TRBJ2-6, with a tentative D call TRBD1 (7 bases). The germline CDR1 and CDR2 sequences are SGDLS and YYNGEE. V lost 1 base, J lost 0 bases, and 11 bases lay in between. This CDR3 region has 17 residues. In DNA, the CDR3 is TGTGCCAGCAGCGTACAGGGGGGAAACTCTGGGGCCAACGTCCTGACTTTC. As protein: CASSVQGGNSGANVLTF.

This chain connects TRBV28 to TRBJ2-5; possible D gene TRBD1, 6 bases. The CDR3 loop spans 16 amino acids. V was clipped by 9 bases and J by 2 bases, with 22 bases between them. Germline CDR1 and CDR2: MDHEN and SYDVKM. The CDR3 region has the DNA TGTGCCAGGTTGACCGAGGACAGCAAAGTTCAAGAGACCCAGTACTTC. This sequence encodes CARLTEDSKVQETQYF.

The rearrangement links TRBV19 to TRBJ1-5; 7 nucleotides match TRBD1. This CDR3 is built from 15 residues. Unmatched junction bases numbered 8, after V lost 3 bases and J lost 6 bases. The germline gives CDR1 LNHDA, CDR2 SQIVND (reference sequence). CDR3 sequence reads: CASSMSGQDGQPQHF. The DNA of the CDR3 is TGTGCCAGTAGTATGAGTGGACAGGACGGTCAGCCCCAGCATTTT.

This chain uses TRBV11-2 with TRBJ2-7; TRBD2 agrees at 7 bases. CDR3 size: 14 residues. With 2 bases clipped from V and 5 bases from J, the junction kept 6 bases outside the gene matches. Germline V gene sequence: CDR1 SGHAT, CDR2 FQNNGV. The CDR3 coding sequence is TGTGCCAGCAGCTTATTTCGCGGGAGCCACGAGCAGTACTTC. Translated: CASSLFRGSHEQYF.

The chain couples TRBV27 to TRBJ2-7; 8 nucleotides match TRBD2. There are 11 residues in the CDR3. CDR1 and CDR2 (germline): MNHEY, SMNVEV (reference sequence). J gave up 12 bases and V 4 bases, and 5 bases lay outside the gene matches. Here the CDR3 reads CASSSQRELYF. CDR3 bases: TGTGCCAGCAGTTCTCAGCGGGAGTTGTACTTC.

The chain recombines TRBV19 with TRBJ1-1; D unresolved. The length of the CDR3 is 14 residues. CDR1 and CDR2 (germline): LNHDA, SQIVND (reference sequence). With 0 bases removed from V and 0 bases from J, the gap between germline ends came to 5 bases. The CDR3 loop is CASSIERMNTEAFF. In DNA, the CDR3 is TGTGCCAGTAGTATAGAGCGGATGAACACTGAAGCTTTCTTT. Full variable domain (remainder filled in from reference TRBV19 and TRBJ1-1): DGGITQSPKYLFRKEGQNVTLSCEQNLNHDAMYWYRQDPGQGLRLIYYSQIVNDFQKGDIAEGYSVSREKKESFPLTVTSAQKNPTAFYLCASSIERMNTEAFFGQGTRLTVV.

This clone was seen a single time. CDR3 residues: CASSWDRGSGSQYF. The CDR3 DNA reads as TGTGCCAGCAGTTGGGACAGGGGAAGTGGCAGCCAGTACTTC. The chain couples TRBV27 to TRBJ2-7; 10 nucleotides line up with TRBD1. The V gene's germline CDR1 is MNHEY and CDR2 SMNVEV (reference sequence). The CDR3 contains 14 residues. Trimming removed 4 bases from V and 10 bases from J; junction bases left unmatched: 10.

This clone has a handful of counts. The chain recombines TRBV7-6 with TRBJ2-1, with 12 positions matching TRBD2. Trimming cost V 5 bases and J 9 bases; bases outside gene matches: 5. CDR3 length: 14 amino acids. Per the germline V gene, CDR1 is SGHVS and CDR2 is FNYEAQ. The CDR3: CASSPLAGGGEQFF. In DNA form, the CDR3 reads TGTGCCAGCAGCCCACTAGCGGGGGGTGGTGAGCAGTTCTTC.

The chain uses TRBV7-2 and TRBJ1-1, with D possibly TRBD1 on 6 matching bases. CDR3 length: 17 amino acids. Trimming shortened V by 6 bases and J by 3 bases, and 23 bases separated the two germline ends. Germline loops: CDR1 SGHTA, CDR2 FQGNSA. CDR3 protein: CASRGPSFRGGYTEAFF. CDR3 nucleotide sequence: TGTGCCAGCAGAGGCCCCTCCTTCAGGGGAGGGTACACTGAAGCTTTCTTT.

The genes are TRBV10-2 and TRBJ2-5; TRBD2 matches 7 bases. V gave up 7 bases and J gave up 4 bases; unmatched junction bases: 12. CDR3 length: 15 residues. CDR1 and CDR2 from the germline V gene are WSHSY and SAAADI. The CDR3 sequence is CASTRREGRVETQYF. DNA for the CDR3: TGCGCCAGCACCAGAAGGGAGGGGCGAGTAGAGACCCAGTACTTC.

The table lists this clone with a count of one. The chain is built from TRBV10-3 and TRBJ2-7; 9 bases agree with TRBD1. This CDR3 is built from 14 residues. V lost 1 base and J lost 3; bases outside the gene matches: 1. The germline CDR1 and CDR2 sequences are ENHRY and SYGVKD. For the CDR3, the DNA is TGTGCCATCAGTGAGTGGGGACAGGGCTACGAGCAGTACTTC. Its protein is CAISEWGQGYEQYF.

V usage is TRBV11-3 and J usage is TRBJ2-5; TRBD1 agrees at 7 bases. Germline V CDR1 and CDR2: SGHNT, YENEEA. V gave up 4 bases and J gave up 0 bases; unmatched junction bases: 2. This CDR3 has 14 residues. The CDR3 sequence is CASSYGTDQETQYF. The CDR3 DNA sequence: TGTGCCAGCAGCTACGGGACAGACCAAGAGACCCAGTACTTC. The whole variable domain, filled in from reference TRBV11-3 and TRBJ2-5, reads EAGVVQSPRYKIIEKKQPVAFWCNPISGHNTLYWYLQNLGQGPELLIRYENEEAVDDSQLPKDRFSAERLKGVDSTLKIQPAELGDSAVYLCASSYGTDQETQYFGPGTRLLVL.

The V and J genes are TRBV11-2 and TRBJ1-4, with 8 bases that match TRBD1. V shed 5 bases and J 8 bases; nucleotides not matched to a gene: 7. This CDR3 spans 14 amino acids. Germline V gene sequence: CDR1 SGHAT, CDR2 FQNNGV. In nucleotides, the CDR3 is TGTGCCAGCAGCACTACAGGGGGGAGAGAAAAACTGTTTTTT. This sequence encodes CASSTTGGREKLFF.

This clone was recorded only once. The chain is built from TRBV7-2 and TRBJ2-5, with D possibly being TRBD1 (5 bases). Trimming took off 1 base at V and 6 bases at J, with 9 bases between the two ends. The CDR3 extends over 13 amino acids. The germline V gene has CDR1 SGHTA and CDR2 FQGNSA. CDR3 DNA sequence: TGTGCCAGCAGCTTAGGGACATTAAAGACCCAGTACTTC. Encoded protein: CASSLGTLKTQYF.

The rearrangement links TRBV9 to TRBJ1-3; 8 bases agree with TRBD1. The CDR3 length is 14 residues. CDR1 is SGDLS and CDR2 is YYNGEE in the germline V gene. V dropped 6 bases and J dropped 4; count of bases not matched to a gene: 6. The CDR3 sequence: CASKEGTGGNTIYF. DNA for the CDR3: TGTGCCAGCAAAGAGGGGACAGGCGGAAACACCATATATTTT.

The V call is TRBV2, the J call TRBJ2-5, with 7 bases lining up with TRBD1. The CDR3 runs to 14 residues. Trimming cost V 6 bases and J 5 bases; bases outside gene matches: 9. Germline CDR1 is SNHLY and CDR2 is FYNNEI. The CDR3 loop is CASSLDRAGETQYF. CDR3 bases: TGTGCCAGCAGCCTTGACAGGGCGGGTGAGACCCAGTACTTC. Full variable domain (outside the CDR3, taken from reference TRBV2 and TRBJ2-5): EPEVTQTPSHQVTQMGQEVILRCVPISNHLYFYWYRQILGQKVEFLVSFYNNEISEKSEIFDDQFSVERPDGSNFTLKIRSTKLEDSAMYFCASSLDRAGETQYFGPGTRLLVL.

This clone has ten or more counts. The gene calls are TRBV7-2 and TRBJ1-2; 9 bases line up with TRBD1. J was trimmed by 3 bases and V by 5 bases; bases with no gene match: 4. Per germline, CDR1 SGHTA and CDR2 FQGNSA. The CDR3 is 14 residues long. The CDR3 reads CASSGQGRYYGYTF. The CDR3 DNA reads TGTGCCAGCAGCGGACAGGGGCGGTACTATGGCTACACCTTC.

This clone rates as medium-sized. The V gene is TRBV2, the J gene TRBJ1-4; D not resolved. The CDR3 runs 13 residues. V lost 8 bases, J lost 8 bases, and 15 bases lay in between. Germline V gives CDR1 SNHLY, CDR2 FYNNEI. The CDR3 coding sequence is TGTGCCAGCGTGATACAACCGGGGGAAAAACTGTTTTTT. It encodes CASVIQPGEKLFF.

This clone has just a few counts. This chain uses TRBV7-2 with TRBJ1-2; a possible D gene is TRBD1 (6 bases). This CDR3 spans 13 amino acids. Per the germline V gene, CDR1 is SGHTA and CDR2 is FQGNSA. The germline V and J ends were trimmed by 3 bases and 8 bases, with 13 bases remaining between them. In DNA, the CDR3 is TGTGCCAGCAGCTTCGGCAGGGGCCAAGGCTACACCTTC. Encoded protein: CASSFGRGQGYTF. Full variable domain (remainder filled in from reference TRBV7-2 and TRBJ1-2): GAGVSQSPSNKVTEKGKDVELRCDPISGHTALYWYRQSLGQGLEFLIYFQGNSAPDKSGLPSDRFSAERTGGSVSTLTIQRTQQEDSAVYLCASSFGRGQGYTFGSGTRLTVV.

J is TRBJ1-6 and V is TRBV28; 7 nucleotides line up with TRBD1. The CDR3 has 12 amino acids. V gave up 4 bases and J gave up 14 bases; unmatched junction bases: 5. Germline CDR1 and CDR2: MDHEN and SYDVKM. The CDR3 nucleotides read TGTGCCAGCAGTTCACAGGGGAAGTCCCTCCACTTT. Translation gives CASSSQGKSLHF.

The gene calls are TRBV18 and TRBJ1-5; TRBD1 aligns across 9 bases. With V trimmed by 3 bases and J by 7 bases, 7 bases remained unmatched. This CDR3 spans 15 amino acids. From germline, CDR1 is KGHSH and CDR2 LQKENI. The CDR3 DNA follows: TGTGCCAGCTCACCTCGGGACAGGGTGGGCCAGCCCCAGCATTTT. Its translation is CASSPRDRVGQPQHF.